This T cell receptor beta chain was profiled in a study of vaccination and CD4 T cells after COVID-19. Scientists ran DNA taken from cultured CD4+ T cells through the Oncomine TCR Beta short-read assay for sequencing. MiXCR was run by TCRdb on the PCR reads, yielding one entry per CDR3 protein. The sample consists of approximately 17,000 distinct CDR3 sequences, less than 60% of them appearing once. Notes on this clonotype: Its antigen is as yet unknown.

The treatment: roughly 11-day PBMC culture with coronavirus spike peptide pools or control peptides (ViraFEST assay). V lost 4 bases to trimming and J lost 6 bases; unmatched junction nucleotides: 5. This CDR3 region has 14 residues. CDR1 is DFQATT, CDR2 SNEGSKA, per germline (reference sequence). The specimen was CD4+ T cells from blood, cultured in vitro, collected before SARS-CoV-2 vaccination. The receptor comes from a human donor who had recovered from COVID-19. V is TRBV20-1 and J is TRBJ1-6; 8 bases match TRBD1. This CDR3 reads CSATTGQVNSPLHF. Here the CDR3 DNA reads TGCAGTGCTACCACGGGACAGGTTAATTCACCCCTCCACTTT.